The clone carrying this T cell receptor beta chain was seen at least ten times. Its target is not known. This specimen belongs to a study of spatial heterogeneity in lung cancer. Notes on the study in general: Ubiquitous expanded tumor TCRs appeared in blood more at resection than follow-up.

V shed 6 bases and J 4 bases; nucleotides not matched to a gene: 6. CDR3 length: 14 amino acids. Germline CDR1 is MNHEY and CDR2 is SVGAGI. On each TCR cDNA molecule, a unique molecular identifier was present. In TCRdb, the 5' RACE reads were re-called with MiXCR into one record per CDR3 protein. The data hold 20,000 to 25,000 distinct CDR3 sequences, with approximately 4.2% observed a single time. Time point given: sample taken at primary tumor resection. The donor group consisted of approximately 77 patients who had untreated, early-stage non-small cell lung cancer. Unsorted tumor, nontumor lung tissue or cryopreserved PBMC supplied the whole RNA.

The sequence came from a male donor with early-stage non-small cell lung cancer. The sequencing here drew on PBMCs, taken at surgery. This chain connects TRBV6-5 to TRBJ2-1; 7 nucleotides align to TRBD2. Written as DNA, the CDR3 is TGTGCCAGCAGATCAACGGGAGGTTACAATGAGCAGTTCTTC. This translates into CASRSTGGYNEQFF.